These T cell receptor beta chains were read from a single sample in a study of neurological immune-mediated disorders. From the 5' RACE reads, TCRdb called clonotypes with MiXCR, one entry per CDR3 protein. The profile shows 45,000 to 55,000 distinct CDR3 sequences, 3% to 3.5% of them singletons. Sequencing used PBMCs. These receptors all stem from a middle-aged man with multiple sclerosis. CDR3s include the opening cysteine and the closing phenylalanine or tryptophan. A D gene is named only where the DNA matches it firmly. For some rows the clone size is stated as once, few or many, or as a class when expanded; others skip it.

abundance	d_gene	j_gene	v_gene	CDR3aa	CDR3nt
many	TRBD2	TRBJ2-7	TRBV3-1	CASSQLAGGRVGEQYF	TGTGCCAGCAGCCAACTAGCGGGGGGCCGCGTCGGGGAGCAGTACTTC
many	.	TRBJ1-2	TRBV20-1	CSAIPGTHGYTF	TGCAGTGCCATCCCCGGGACACATGGCTACACCTTC
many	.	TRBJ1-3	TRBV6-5	CASSYGGASGNTIYF	TGTGCCAGCAGTTATGGGGGGGCCTCTGGAAACACCATATATTTT
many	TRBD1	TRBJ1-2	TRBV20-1	CSARGGDRSYGYTF	TGCAGTGCTAGAGGGGGGGACAGGAGCTATGGCTACACCTTC
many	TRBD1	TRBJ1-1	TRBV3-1	CASSQRTGPTEAFF	TGTGCCAGCAGCCAACGGACAGGGCCCACTGAAGCTTTCTTT
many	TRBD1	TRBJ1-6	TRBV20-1	CSADGQGAHLNF	TGCAGTGCTGACGGACAGGGGGCCCATCTCAACTTT
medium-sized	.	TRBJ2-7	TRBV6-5	CASSRVPYEQYF	TGTGCCAGCAGCCGGGTCCCCTACGAGCAGTACTTC
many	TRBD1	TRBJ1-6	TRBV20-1	CSASSVQGASNSPLNF	TGCAGTGCTAGTTCGGTCCAGGGGGCCTCCAATTCACCCCTCAACTTT
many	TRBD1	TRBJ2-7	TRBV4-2	CASTRDRGPYEQYF	TGTGCCAGCACGCGGGACAGGGGTCCCTACGAGCAGTACTTC
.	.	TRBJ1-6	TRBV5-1	CASSWDGRYNSPLHF	TGCGCCAGCAGCTGGGACGGTAGATATAATTCACCCCTCCACTTT
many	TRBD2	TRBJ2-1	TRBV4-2	CASSPIPGLAGRNEQFF	TGTGCCAGCAGCCCCATTCCGGGACTAGCGGGGCGGAATGAGCAGTTCTTC
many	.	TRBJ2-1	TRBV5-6	CASSRRVWEQFF	TGTGCCAGCAGCAGAAGGGTTTGGGAGCAGTTCTTC
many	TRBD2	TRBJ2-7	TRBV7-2	CASSSLAGSYEQYF	TGTGCCAGCAGCTCTCTAGCGGGGTCCTACGAGCAGTACTTC
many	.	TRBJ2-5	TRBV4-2	CASSQDRDLGETQYF	TGTGCCAGCAGCCAAGACCGTGACCTGGGGGAGACCCAGTACTTC
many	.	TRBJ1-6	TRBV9	CASSVGQGNSPLNF	.
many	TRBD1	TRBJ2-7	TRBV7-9	CASSLVQGQDYEQYF	TGTGCCAGCAGCTTAGTTCAAGGACAGGACTACGAGCAGTACTTC
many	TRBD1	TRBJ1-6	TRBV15	CATSRDREYNSPLHF	TGTGCCACCAGCAGGGACAGGGAATATAATTCACCCCTCCACTTT
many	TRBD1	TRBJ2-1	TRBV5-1	CASSWTGLDEQFF	TGCGCCAGCAGCTGGACAGGGCTCGATGAGCAGTTCTTC
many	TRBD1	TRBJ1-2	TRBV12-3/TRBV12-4	CASSLDRGYGYTF	TGTGCCAGCAGTTTGGACAGGGGGTATGGCTACACCTTC
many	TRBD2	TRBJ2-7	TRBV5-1	CASSLARSGGAISEQYF	TGCGCCAGCAGCTTGGCCAGGAGCGGGGGGGCGATCAGCGAGCAGTACTTC
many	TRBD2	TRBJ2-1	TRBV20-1	CSARALEGLPTYNEQFF	TGCAGTGCTAGAGCCCTGGAGGGACTACCGACCTACAATGAGCAGTTCTTC
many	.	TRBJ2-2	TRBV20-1	CSARGLQNTGELFF	TGCAGTGCTAGAGGACTCCAAAACACCGGGGAGCTGTTTTTT
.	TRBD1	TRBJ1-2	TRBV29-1	CSLGRITGDYGYTF	TGCAGCCTGGGTAGAATCACAGGGGACTATGGCTACACCTTC
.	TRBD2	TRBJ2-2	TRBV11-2	CASSARLAGGTGELFF	TGTGCCAGCAGCGCCCGACTAGCGGGGGGCACCGGGGAGCTGTTTTTT
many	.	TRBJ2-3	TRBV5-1	CASSLTFTDTQYF	TGCGCCAGCAGCTTGACGTTTACAGATACGCAGTATTTT
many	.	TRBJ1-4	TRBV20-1	CSASVQGRTEKLFF	TGCAGTGCTAGCGTTCAGGGAAGGACAGAAAAACTGTTTTTT
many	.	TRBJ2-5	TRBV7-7	CASSSGRGNQETQYF	TGTGCTAGCAGCTCAGGTCGGGGGAACCAAGAGACCCAGTACTTC
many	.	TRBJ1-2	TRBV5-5	CASSAARAGGYTF	TGTGCCAGCAGTGCGGCCAGGGCAGGTGGCTACACCTTC
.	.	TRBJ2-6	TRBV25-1	CASSPQQGFLSSGANVLTF	TGTGCCAGCAGTCCACAGCAGGGTTTTCTTAGCTCTGGGGCCAACGTCCTGACTTTC
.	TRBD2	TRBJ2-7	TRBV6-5	CASSYSGSGGAHYEQYF	TGTGCCAGCAGTTACTCGGGTAGCGGGGGAGCCCACTACGAGCAGTACTTC
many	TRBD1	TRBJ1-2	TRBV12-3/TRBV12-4	CASSPTGGDGYTF	TGTGCCAGCAGTCCGACAGGGGGTGATGGCTACACCTTC